This T cell receptor (beta chain) appears in the sequencing data of a study of cytomegalovirus exposure and HLA in healthy donors. Study outcomes and limitations: A later look showed TCR association rates differing by HLA locus, highest for DRB1 and lowest for HLA-C. A further, later analysis showed that HLA-associated TCR beta chains (compared with equally common others) were more clonally expanded. Later analysis associated a missense DCLRE1C variant with TCR beta V- and J-gene trimming. Many donors carried some public TCRs, although rarity characterized most TCR sequences.

Germline CDR1 and CDR2: SGHAT and FQNNGV. V was pared by 7 bases and J by 0 bases, with 8 bases of the junction left unmatched. The CDR3 has 15 amino acids. Amplification used 60 Vbeta primers and 13 Jbeta primers. Profiled with immunoSEQ multiplex PCR; TCRdb holds only in-frame clones, not every one. The sample lists around 120,000 clones; around three quarters were seen once. A note on this clone: The antigen remains unidentified.

Sequenced material: PBMCs. The rearrangement uses TRBV11-2 and TRBJ1-1; 7 bases agree with TRBD1. This clonotype originated in a man in his late teens or twenties in good health and CMV-seronegative. Here the CDR3 DNA reads TGTGCCAGCACCAGGGGGGAGACTATGAACACTGAAGCTTTCTTT. This encodes CASTRGETMNTEAFF.